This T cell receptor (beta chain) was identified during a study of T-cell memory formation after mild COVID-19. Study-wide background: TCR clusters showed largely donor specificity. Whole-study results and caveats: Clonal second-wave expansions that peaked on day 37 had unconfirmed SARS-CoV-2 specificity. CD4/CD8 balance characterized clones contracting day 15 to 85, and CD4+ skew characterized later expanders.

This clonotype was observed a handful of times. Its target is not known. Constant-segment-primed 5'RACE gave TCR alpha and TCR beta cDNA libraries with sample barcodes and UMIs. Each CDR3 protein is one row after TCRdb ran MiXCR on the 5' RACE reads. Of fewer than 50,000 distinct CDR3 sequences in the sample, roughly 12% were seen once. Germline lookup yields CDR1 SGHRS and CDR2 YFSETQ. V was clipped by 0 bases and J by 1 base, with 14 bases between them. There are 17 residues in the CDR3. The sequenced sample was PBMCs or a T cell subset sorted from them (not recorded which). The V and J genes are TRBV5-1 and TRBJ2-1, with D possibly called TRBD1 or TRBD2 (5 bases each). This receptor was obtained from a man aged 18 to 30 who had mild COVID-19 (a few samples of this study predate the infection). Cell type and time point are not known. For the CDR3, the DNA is TGCGCCAGCAGCTTGGTAACCGGGACGAGTTCCTACAATGAGCAGTTCTTC. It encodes CASSLVTGTSSYNEQFF.